Here is one T cell receptor (beta chain) with its context. The sample comes from a study of radiotherapy plus CTLA-4 blockade in lung cancer. CDR1 and CDR2 (germline): MDHEN, SYDVKM. V lost 5 bases and J lost 9, with 13 bases in between. There are 13 residues in the CDR3. Only in-frame clones appear in the TCRdb table, and some are missing; sequencing was by immunoSEQ multiplex PCR. Of 30,000 to 35,000 clones detected, roughly 71% appear once; the ten largest clones hold under 5%. This TCR derives from a human donor with non-small cell lung cancer who had stable disease on radiotherapy plus ipilimumab. The source was peripheral blood, collected from a patient treated with radiotherapy plus ipilimumab. The V call is TRBV28, the J call TRBJ2-2; perhaps TRBD2 as D (5 bases). In nucleotides, the CDR3 is TGTGCCAGCAGTCGGGGTATGGCCCGGGAGCTGTTTTTT. Its translation: CASSRGMARELFF.